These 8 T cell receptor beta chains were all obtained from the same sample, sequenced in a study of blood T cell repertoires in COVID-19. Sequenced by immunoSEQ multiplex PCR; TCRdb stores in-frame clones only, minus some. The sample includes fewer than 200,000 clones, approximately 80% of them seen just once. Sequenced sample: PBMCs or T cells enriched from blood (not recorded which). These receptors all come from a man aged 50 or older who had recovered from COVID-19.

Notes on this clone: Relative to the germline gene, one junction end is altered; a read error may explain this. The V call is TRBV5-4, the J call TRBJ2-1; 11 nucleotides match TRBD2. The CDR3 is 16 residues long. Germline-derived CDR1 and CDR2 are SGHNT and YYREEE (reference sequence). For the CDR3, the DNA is TGTGCCAGCAGTTGGAGTAGCGGGGGGGGTTACAGTGAGCAGTTCTTC. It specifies CASSWSSGGGYSEQFF.

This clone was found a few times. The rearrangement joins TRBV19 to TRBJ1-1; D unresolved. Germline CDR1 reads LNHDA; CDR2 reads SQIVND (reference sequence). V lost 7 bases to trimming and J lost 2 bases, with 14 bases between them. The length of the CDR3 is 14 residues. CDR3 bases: TGTGCCAGTAATGAGGGCCCGCGTAACACTGAAGCTTTCTTT. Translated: CASNEGPRNTEAFF. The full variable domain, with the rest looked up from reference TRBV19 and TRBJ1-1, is DGGITQSPKYLFRKEGQNVTLSCEQNLNHDAMYWYRQDPGQGLRLIYYSQIVNDFQKGDIAEGYSVSREKKESFPLTVTSAQKNPTAFYLCASNEGPRNTEAFFGQGTRLTVV.

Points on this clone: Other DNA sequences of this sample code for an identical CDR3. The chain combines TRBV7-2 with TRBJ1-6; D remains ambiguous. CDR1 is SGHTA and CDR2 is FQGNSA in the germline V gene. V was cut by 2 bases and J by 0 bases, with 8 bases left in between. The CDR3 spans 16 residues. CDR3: CASSLSGSSYNSPLHF. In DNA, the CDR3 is TGTGCCAGCAGCTTATCAGGAAGCTCCTATAATTCACCCCTCCACTTT.

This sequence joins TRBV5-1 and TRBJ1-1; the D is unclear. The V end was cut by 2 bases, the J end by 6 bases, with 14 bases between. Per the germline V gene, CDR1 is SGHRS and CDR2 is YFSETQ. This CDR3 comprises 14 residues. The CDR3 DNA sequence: TGCGCCAGCAGCTTCGGGGATCTGAGGGCTGAAGCTTTCTTT. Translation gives CASSFGDLRAEAFF.

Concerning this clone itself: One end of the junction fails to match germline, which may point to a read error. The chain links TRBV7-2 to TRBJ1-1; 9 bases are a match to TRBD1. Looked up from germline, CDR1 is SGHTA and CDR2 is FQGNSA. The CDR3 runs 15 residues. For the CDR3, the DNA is TGTGCCAGCAGCTTCACAGGGGGCATGAATACTGAAGCTTTCTTT. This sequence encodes CASSFTGGMNTEAFF. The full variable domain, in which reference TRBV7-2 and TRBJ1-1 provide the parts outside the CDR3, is GAGVSQSPSNKVTEKGKDVELRCDPISGHTALYWYRQSLGQGLEFLIYFQGNSAPDKSGLPSDRFSAERTGGSVSTLTIQRTQQEDSAVYLCASSFTGGMNTEAFFGQGTRLTVV.

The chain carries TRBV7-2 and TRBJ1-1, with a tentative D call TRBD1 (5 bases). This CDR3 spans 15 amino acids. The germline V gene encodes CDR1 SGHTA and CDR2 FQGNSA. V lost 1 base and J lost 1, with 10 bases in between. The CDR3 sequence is CASSLVAGSNTEAFF. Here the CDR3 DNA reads TGTGCCAGCAGCTTAGTGGCAGGGTCGAACACTGAAGCTTTCTTT. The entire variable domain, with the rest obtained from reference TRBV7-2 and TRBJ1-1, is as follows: GAGVSQSPSNKVTEKGKDVELRCDPISGHTALYWYRQSLGQGLEFLIYFQGNSAPDKSGLPSDRFSAERTGGSVSTLTIQRTQQEDSAVYLCASSLVAGSNTEAFFGQGTRLTVV.

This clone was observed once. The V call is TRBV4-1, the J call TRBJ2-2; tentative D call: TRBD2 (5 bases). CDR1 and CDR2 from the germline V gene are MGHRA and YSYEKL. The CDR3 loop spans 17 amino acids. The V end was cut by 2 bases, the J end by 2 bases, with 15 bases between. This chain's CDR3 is CASSQSGVTSNTGELFF. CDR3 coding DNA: TGCGCCAGCAGCCAATCCGGGGTAACAAGCAACACCGGGGAGCTGTTTTTT.

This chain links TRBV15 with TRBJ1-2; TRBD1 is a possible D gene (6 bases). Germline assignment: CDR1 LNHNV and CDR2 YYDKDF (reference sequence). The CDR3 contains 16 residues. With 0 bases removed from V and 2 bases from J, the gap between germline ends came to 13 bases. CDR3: CATSRDPGQGNYGYTF. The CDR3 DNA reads TGTGCCACCAGCAGAGACCCGGGACAAGGAAACTATGGCTACACCTTC.